The 17 T cell receptor beta chains listed next were all sequenced from one sample in a study of blood T cells in healthy people across ages. Combining a sample-barcoded 5' primer with a J-beta primer mix, a second PCR ran for about 7 to 11 cycles. TCRdb ran MiXCR on the 5' RACE reads and lists one entry per CDR3 protein. The sample carries over a million distinct CDR3 sequences, approximately 60% recorded once. Sequenced: blood. The receptors originated from a man between 18 and 35 years old in good health.

This clonotype came up once. The CDR3 coding sequence is TGTGCCACTAGCGCTACTATTGATACGCAGTATTTT. It translates to CATSATIDTQYF. The rearrangement joins TRBV11-2 to TRBJ2-3, with D perhaps TRBD2 (6 bases). Germline CDR1 reads SGHAT; CDR2 reads FQNNGV. The V gene lost 10 bases and the J gene lost 6 bases, with 14 bases spanning the gap. The CDR3 sequence is 12 residues long.

This clonotype was seen once. This rearrangement joins TRBV20-1 to TRBJ2-5, with 13 nucleotides matching TRBD2. CDR3 length equals 17 residues. Trimming at V came to 0 bases and at J to 6 bases, leaving 10 bases not matched to a gene. Germline V gene sequence: CDR1 DFQATT, CDR2 SNEGSKA (reference sequence). The CDR3, as DNA: TGCAGTGCTAGAGATCGAACTAGCGGGAGGGCCCTGAAGACCCAGTACTTC. This encodes CSARDRTSGRALKTQYF.

This clonotype was seen only a few times. The V call is TRBV20-1, the J call TRBJ2-7; D may be TRBD2 (6 bases). V was cut by 2 bases and J by 2 bases, with 7 bases left in between. The CDR3 loop spans 12 amino acids. Per the germline V gene, CDR1 is DFQATT and CDR2 is SNEGSKA (reference sequence). The CDR3 sequence is CSARPSAYEQYF. The CDR3 nucleotides are TGCAGTGCTAGACCTAGCGCCTACGAGCAGTACTTC.

The gene calls are TRBV29-1 and TRBJ2-3; 8 nucleotides align to TRBD1. The length of the CDR3 is 19 residues. With 3 bases clipped from V and 2 bases from J, the junction kept 19 bases outside the gene matches. Germline CDR1 is SQVTM and CDR2 is ANQGSEA. The CDR3 DNA is TGCAGCGTTGACCTGGCCGGTCTTGACGGGACAGGCGACACAGATACGCAGTATTTT. This codes for CSVDLAGLDGTGDTDTQYF.

The rearrangement joins TRBV29-1 to TRBJ2-3, with D tentatively TRBD1 or TRBD2 (6 bases each). V shed 4 bases and J shed 1 base, with 18 bases lying between them. In germline, CDR1 is SQVTM, CDR2 ANQGSEA. This CDR3 is built from 16 residues. CDR3 sequence reads: CSVGGDTHSGTDTQYF. Here the CDR3 DNA reads TGCAGCGTTGGGGGGGACACCCACAGTGGCACAGATACGCAGTATTTT.

V usage is TRBV6-2 or TRBV6-3 and J usage is TRBJ2-5; D may match TRBD1 or TRBD2 (5 bases each). Trimming left V 2 bases short and J 2 bases short, with 12 bases between. The CDR3 has 15 amino acids. Per the germline V gene, CDR1 is MNHEY and CDR2 is SVGEGT. This CDR3 reads CASSYNGAKQETQYF. The CDR3 DNA follows: TGTGCCAGCAGTTACAACGGGGCGAAGCAAGAGACCCAGTACTTC.

This clonotype was seen more than once but under ten times. The rearrangement links TRBV5-4 to TRBJ2-5; D possibly corresponds to TRBD2 (6 bases). The CDR3 sequence is 14 residues long. Trimming took off 2 bases at V and 3 bases at J, with 11 bases between the two ends. CDR1 is SGHNT and CDR2 is YYREEE in the germline V gene (reference sequence). For the CDR3, the DNA is TGTGCCAGCAGCTTACCGGGACTTAAAGAGACCCAGTACTTC. Protein: CASSLPGLKETQYF.

The chain has TRBV5-1 and TRBJ2-7; 8 positions match TRBD1. The J segment lost 7 bases and the V segment lost 7 bases, leaving 10 bases of the junction unmatched. The CDR3 totals 13 residues. Germline values: CDR1 SGHRS, CDR2 YFSETQ. The CDR3 nucleotides are TGCGCCAGCGCGGACAGGGCTGAAGGGGAGCAGTACTTC. Its translation: CASADRAEGEQYF.

V is TRBV2 and J is TRBJ2-4; 9 bases map to TRBD1. This CDR3 is 16 amino acids long. V lost 4 bases to trimming and J lost 0 bases; unmatched junction nucleotides: 4. CDR1 is SNHLY and CDR2 is FYNNEI in the germline V gene. In DNA form, the CDR3 reads TGTGCCAGCAGTGGGGACAGGGTTTCAGCCAAAAACATTCAGTACTTC. This codes for CASSGDRVSAKNIQYF.

This chain uses TRBV3-1 with TRBJ2-2; D is uncertain. Between the trimmed V and J ends, which lost 4 bases and 5 bases, there was a span of 11 bases. This CDR3 comprises 14 residues. Germline V gene sequence: CDR1 LGHDT, CDR2 YNNKEL (reference sequence). CDR3 amino acids: CASSRPTYTGELFF. The CDR3 nucleotides read TGTGCCAGCAGCCGACCGACTTATACCGGGGAGCTGTTTTTT.

The chain has TRBV6-5 and TRBJ2-7; 8 bases are a match to TRBD2. The tail of the sequence fits TRBJ2-5 better, so the J call may be wrong. Germline CDR1 MNHEY, CDR2 SVGAGI. The CDR3 is made up of 13 amino acids. This CDR3 is CASSYSGKGTQYF. CDR3 in DNA: TGTGCCAGCAGTTATAGCGGGAAAGGGACCCAGTACTTC.

The V call is TRBV11-2, the J call TRBJ1-2; D is ambiguous. Germline V gene data show CDR1 as SGHAT and CDR2 as FQNNGV. The CDR3 loop spans 15 amino acids. V shed 5 bases and J shed 0 bases, with 13 bases lying between them. The CDR3 region has the DNA TGTGCCAGCAGCATCCGGGCCGGAGCTAACTATGGCTACACCTTC. It translates to CASSIRAGANYGYTF.

This clonotype was counted only a few times. The gene calls are TRBV7-9 and TRBJ2-7, with 10 bases aligning to TRBD1. The J segment lost 0 bases and the V segment lost 8 bases, leaving 4 bases of the junction unmatched. The CDR3 spans 14 residues. Germline V CDR1 and CDR2: SEHNR, FQNEAQ (reference sequence). CDR3 bases: TGTGCCAGCGAGGGACAGGGGAGCTCCTACGAGCAGTACTTC. This gives the protein CASEGQGSSYEQYF.

The chain couples TRBV28 to TRBJ2-7; possible D gene TRBD1, 6 bases. With the DNA end fitting TRBJ2-5 better, the J assignment may be wrong. This CDR3 is 15 amino acids long. Germline assignment: CDR1 MDHEN and CDR2 SYDVKM. For the CDR3, the DNA is TGTGCCAGCAGCCCCCCAAGGGGGACCGGAGAGACCCAGTACTTC. Translation: CASSPPRGTGETQYF.

V is TRBV29-1 and J is TRBJ2-7; D not certain. Germline lookup yields CDR1 SQVTM and CDR2 ANQGSEA. The CDR3 is made up of 13 amino acids. V lost 8 bases and J lost 12, with 26 bases in between. The DNA of the CDR3 is TGCAGCCCCAGTCCCCGACTCGGTTTTTTGTGGTACTTC. This encodes CSPSPRLGFLWYF.

This rearrangement joins TRBV6-1 to TRBJ1-2; the D is unclear. CDR1 MNHNS and CDR2 SASEGT come from the germline V gene. V was cut by 4 bases and J by 4 bases, with 19 bases left in between. The CDR3 has 16 amino acids. In DNA, the CDR3 is TGTGCCAGCAGTGTCGCAGGAAAAGTCGGAACCTATGGCTACACCTTC. Protein sequence: CASSVAGKVGTYGYTF.

The rearrangement joins TRBV7-9 to TRBJ2-7, with 7 bases identical to TRBD1. J lost 0 bases, V lost 3 bases, and 8 bases had no gene match. CDR3 size: 16 residues. The germline CDR1 and CDR2 sequences are SEHNR and FQNEAQ (reference sequence). CDR3 loop: CASSLEMGQSSYEQYF. CDR3 DNA: TGTGCCAGCAGCTTGGAGATGGGACAGTCCTCCTACGAGCAGTACTTC.